The T cell receptor beta chain described here comes from a study of human T cells and chemical hapten exposure. Time point defined: pre-sensitization, week 0. Treatment in this sample: therapeutic diphenylcyclopropenone sensitization with weekly scalp DPC. Individual cDNA molecules had unique molecular identifiers attached to them by the library. One entry per CDR3 protein, called by TCRdb with MiXCR from the RACE reads. The sample lists tens of thousands of distinct CDR3 sequences, around 9.9% occurring once. The CDR3 runs 15 residues. Germline CDR1 is SGHAT and CDR2 is FQNNGV. This clonotype has a handful of counts. One junction end disagrees with the germline gene, perhaps due to a read error.

The chain carries TRBV11-2 and TRBJ2-2; unclear D gene. This clonotype was sampled from a woman aged 45-65 years with alopecia areata. Some clones in this sample may be carry-over from other donors' samples. Sequenced material: whole blood, taken in connection with sensitization to the hapten diphenylcyclopropenone (DPC). CDR3 in amino acids: CASSLVFQNPGELFF. CDR3 sequence (DNA): TGTGCCAGCAGCTTAGTATTCCAGAACCCCGGGGAGCTGTTTTTT.